This T cell receptor beta chain was documented in a study of PD-L1 blockade in urothelial cancer. Study-level points and caveats: TCR clonality was measured in pretreatment peripheral blood. Clonality below the median predicted better survival. Patients with durable benefit had greater blood expansion of tumor-associated TCR clones 3 weeks into treatment.

Libraries were prepared by immunoSEQ multiplex PCR; TCRdb keeps only in-frame clonotypes and omits some of them. The sample has just over 20,000 clones; roughly 88% are singletons. As concerns this clone: Its antigen is as yet unknown.

This CDR3 spans 13 amino acids. J gave up 6 bases and V 9 bases, and 9 bases lay outside the gene matches. Germline V gene data show CDR1 as LNHDA and CDR2 as SQIVND (reference sequence). This chain links TRBV19 with TRBJ1-1; 8 positions match TRBD1. This clonotype was sampled from a man in his fifties with urothelial cancer. Sequencing was performed on PBMCs, taken around atezolizumab (anti-PD-L1) treatment. The CDR3 here is CASSQGAIAEAFF. CDR3 bases: TGTGCCAGCTCCCAGGGGGCGATAGCTGAAGCTTTCTTT.